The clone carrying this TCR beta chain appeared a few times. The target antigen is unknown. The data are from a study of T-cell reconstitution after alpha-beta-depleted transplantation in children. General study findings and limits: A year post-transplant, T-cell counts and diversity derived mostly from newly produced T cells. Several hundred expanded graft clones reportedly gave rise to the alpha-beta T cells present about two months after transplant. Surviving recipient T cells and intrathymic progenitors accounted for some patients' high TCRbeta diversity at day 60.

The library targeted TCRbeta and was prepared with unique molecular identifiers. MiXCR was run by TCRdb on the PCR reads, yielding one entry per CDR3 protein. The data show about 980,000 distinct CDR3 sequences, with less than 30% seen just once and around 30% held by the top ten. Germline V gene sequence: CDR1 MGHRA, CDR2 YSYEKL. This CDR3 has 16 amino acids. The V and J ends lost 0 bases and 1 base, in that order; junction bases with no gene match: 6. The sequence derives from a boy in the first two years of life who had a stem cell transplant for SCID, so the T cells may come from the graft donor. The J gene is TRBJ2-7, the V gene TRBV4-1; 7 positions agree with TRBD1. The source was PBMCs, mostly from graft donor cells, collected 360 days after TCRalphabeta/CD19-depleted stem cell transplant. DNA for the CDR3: TGCGCCAGCAGCCAAGAGGACAGGCCTTTATCCTACGAGCAGTACTTC. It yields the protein CASSQEDRPLSYEQYF.